This TCR beta chain was retrieved from a study of control samples from healthy donors and cancer patients. TCRdb's table, derived via immunoSEQ multiplex PCR, lists solely in-frame clones and lacks some. The repertoire consists of 150,000 to 200,000 clones, with roughly 90% occurring once and the leading ten covering around 1.4%. The clonotype originates from a woman aged 45 to 65 in good health. Sequencing was carried out using blood.

The CDR3: CASSAIPRGMGSYNEQFF. The CDR3 DNA sequence: TGTGCCAGCAGTGCAATCCCCCGGGGAATGGGGTCCTACAATGAGCAGTTCTTC. The chain has TRBV25-1 and TRBJ2-1; TRBD2 might be the D (5 bases). The CDR3 has 18 amino acids. Germline V gene sequence: CDR1 MGHDK, CDR2 SYGVNS. V was clipped by 4 bases and J by 1 base, with 20 bases between them.